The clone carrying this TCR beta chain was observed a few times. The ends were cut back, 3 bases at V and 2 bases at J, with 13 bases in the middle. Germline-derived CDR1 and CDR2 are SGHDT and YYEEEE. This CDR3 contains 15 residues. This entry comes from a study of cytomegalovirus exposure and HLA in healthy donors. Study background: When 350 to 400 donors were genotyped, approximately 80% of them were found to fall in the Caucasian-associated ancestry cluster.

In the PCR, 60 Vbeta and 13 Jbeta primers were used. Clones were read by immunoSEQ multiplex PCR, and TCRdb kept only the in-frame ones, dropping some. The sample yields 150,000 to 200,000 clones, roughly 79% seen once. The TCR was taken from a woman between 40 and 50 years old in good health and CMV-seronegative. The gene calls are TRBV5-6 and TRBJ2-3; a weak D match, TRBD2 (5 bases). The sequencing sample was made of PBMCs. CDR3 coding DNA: TGTGCCAGCAGCTCCGTGCGGGTGGCCACAGATACGCAGTATTTT. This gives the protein CASSSVRVATDTQYF.